The clone carrying this TCR beta chain was found many times. No antigen is known for it. Tagging with unique molecular identifiers was applied to individual cDNA molecules. TCRdb re-analysed the 5' RACE reads in MiXCR, keeping a single row per CDR3 protein. Of about 30,000 distinct CDR3 sequences in the sample, 5% to 6.5% were seen once. This record belongs to a study of early T cells in non-severe SARS-CoV-2 infection. Study information: Sequenced bulk RNA came from whole blood that was unsorted, and chains were unpaired. Study outcomes and limitations: Matches to VDJdb favored anti-spike CD8 responses and missed private and CD4 specificities.

This receptor was identified in an adult who was a healthcare worker with PCR-confirmed SARS-CoV-2 infection or an uninfected control (not recorded which). Input material: whole blood.

This CDR3 reads CASSPRTGRYGYTF. The CDR3 bases are TGTGCCAGCTCACCACGGACAGGACGCTATGGCTACACCTTC. The rearrangement joins TRBV18 to TRBJ1-2; 7 bases align to TRBD1. The CDR3 spans 14 residues. The V and J ends lost 1 base and 4 bases, in that order; junction bases with no gene match: 3. Germline-derived CDR1 and CDR2 are KGHSH and LQKENI.